What follows describes a single T cell receptor beta chain. Antigen specificity is unknown. TCR beta CDR3 sequences were amplified from RNA transcripts. First-round RT-PCR targeting the TCR CDR3 was performed with the HTBI primer set. TCRdb passed the multiplex PCR reads through MiXCR, listing each CDR3 protein once. The sample holds around 380,000 distinct CDR3 sequences, roughly 14% seen once. The trim removed 4 bases at V and 5 bases at J, leaving 12 bases unmatched. The CDR3 loop spans 16 amino acids. Germline CDR1 and CDR2: SGHDN and FVKESK. These patients, aged 18 to 65, had recently diagnosed hyperthyroidism lasting under 2 months. Researchers barred patients who had uncontrolled infection, other autoimmune disease, pregnancy or lactation. Blood was obtained at the first hyperthyroidism diagnosis, which preceded any ophthalmopathy symptoms. This sample stems from a study of T cells in Graves' hyperthyroidism and ophthalmopathy.

Study-level points and caveats: Most clonotypes expanded in thyroid above 0.001 were likewise present in blood.

The receptor was isolated from a man in his thirties or forties with Graves' hyperthyroidism that later progressed to Graves' ophthalmopathy. The source material was blood. The chain recombines TRBV14 with TRBJ2-7; the match to TRBD1 covers 9 bases. The CDR3 nucleotides read TGTGCCAGCAGCCCTTATCTCGGGACAGGGTTCCACGAGCAGTACTTC. Its translation is CASSPYLGTGFHEQYF.